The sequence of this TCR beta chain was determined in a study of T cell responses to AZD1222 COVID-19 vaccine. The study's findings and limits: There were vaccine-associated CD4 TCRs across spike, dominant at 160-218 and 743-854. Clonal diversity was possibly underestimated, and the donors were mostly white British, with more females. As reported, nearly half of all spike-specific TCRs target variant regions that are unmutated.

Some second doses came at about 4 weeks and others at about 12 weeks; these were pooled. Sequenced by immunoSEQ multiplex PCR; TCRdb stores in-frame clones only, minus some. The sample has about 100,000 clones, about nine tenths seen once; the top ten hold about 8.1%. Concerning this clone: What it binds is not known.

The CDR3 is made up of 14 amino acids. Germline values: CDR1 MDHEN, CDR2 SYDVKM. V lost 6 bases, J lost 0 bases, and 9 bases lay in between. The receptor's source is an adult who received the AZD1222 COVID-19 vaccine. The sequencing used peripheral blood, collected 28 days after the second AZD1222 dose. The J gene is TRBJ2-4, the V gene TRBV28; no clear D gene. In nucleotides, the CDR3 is TGTGCCAGCAGCGGGTACCTAGCCAAAAACATTCAGTACTTC. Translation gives CASSGYLAKNIQYF.